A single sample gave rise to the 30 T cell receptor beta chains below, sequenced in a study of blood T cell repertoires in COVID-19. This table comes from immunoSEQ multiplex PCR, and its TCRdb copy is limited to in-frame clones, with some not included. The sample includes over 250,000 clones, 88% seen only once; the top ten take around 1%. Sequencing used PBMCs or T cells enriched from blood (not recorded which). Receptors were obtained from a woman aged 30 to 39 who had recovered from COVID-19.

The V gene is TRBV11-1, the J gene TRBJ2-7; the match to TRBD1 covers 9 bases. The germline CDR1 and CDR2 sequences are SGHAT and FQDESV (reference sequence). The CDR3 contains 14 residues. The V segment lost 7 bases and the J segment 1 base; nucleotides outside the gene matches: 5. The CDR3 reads CASNKGTGSYEQYF. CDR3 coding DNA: TGTGCCAGCAACAAGGGGACAGGGTCCTACGAGCAGTACTTC.

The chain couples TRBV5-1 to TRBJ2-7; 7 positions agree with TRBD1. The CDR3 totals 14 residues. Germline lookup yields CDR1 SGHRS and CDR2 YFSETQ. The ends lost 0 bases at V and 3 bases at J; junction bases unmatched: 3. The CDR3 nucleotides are TGCGCCAGCAGCTTGGCGGGACAGAACTACGAGCAGTACTTC. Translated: CASSLAGQNYEQYF.

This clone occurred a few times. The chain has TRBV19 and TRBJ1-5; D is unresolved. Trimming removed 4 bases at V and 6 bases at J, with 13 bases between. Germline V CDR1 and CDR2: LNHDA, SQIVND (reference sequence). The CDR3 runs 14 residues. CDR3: CASSTSFTGQPQHF. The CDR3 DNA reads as TGTGCCAGTAGTACCTCTTTCACTGGTCAGCCCCAGCATTTT. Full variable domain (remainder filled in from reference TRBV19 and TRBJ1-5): DGGITQSPKYLFRKEGQNVTLSCEQNLNHDAMYWYRQDPGQGLRLIYYSQIVNDFQKGDIAEGYSVSREKKESFPLTVTSAQKNPTAFYLCASSTSFTGQPQHFGDGTRLSIL.

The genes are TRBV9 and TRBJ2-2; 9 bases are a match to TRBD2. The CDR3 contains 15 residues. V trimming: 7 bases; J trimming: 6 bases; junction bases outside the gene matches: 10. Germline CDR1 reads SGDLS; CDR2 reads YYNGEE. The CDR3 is CASGRAGTSSGELFF. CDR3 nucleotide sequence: TGTGCCAGCGGCCGAGCCGGGACTAGCTCCGGGGAGCTGTTTTTT.

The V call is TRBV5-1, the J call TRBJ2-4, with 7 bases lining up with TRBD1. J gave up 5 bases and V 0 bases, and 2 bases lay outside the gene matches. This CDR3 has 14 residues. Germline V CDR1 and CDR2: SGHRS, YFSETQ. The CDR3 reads CASSLGQGENIQYF. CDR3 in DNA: TGCGCCAGCAGCTTGGGTCAGGGGGAAAACATTCAGTACTTC.

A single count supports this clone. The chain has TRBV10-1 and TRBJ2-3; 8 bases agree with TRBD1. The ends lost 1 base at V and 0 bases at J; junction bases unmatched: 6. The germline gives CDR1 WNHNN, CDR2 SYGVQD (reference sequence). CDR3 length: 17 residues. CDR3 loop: CASSELGTGGSTDTQYF. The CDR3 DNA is TGCGCCAGCAGTGAGTTGGGGACAGGAGGGAGCACAGATACGCAGTATTTT.

For the CDR3, the DNA is TGTGCCAGCAGCCAAGACTTGAACGGGGAGCTGTTTTTT. This gives the protein CASSQDLNGELFF. This sequence joins TRBV9 and TRBJ2-2; D is undetermined. With 4 bases removed from V and 7 bases from J, the gap between germline ends came to 11 bases. The germline V gene encodes CDR1 SGDLS and CDR2 YYNGEE. The CDR3 runs 13 residues.

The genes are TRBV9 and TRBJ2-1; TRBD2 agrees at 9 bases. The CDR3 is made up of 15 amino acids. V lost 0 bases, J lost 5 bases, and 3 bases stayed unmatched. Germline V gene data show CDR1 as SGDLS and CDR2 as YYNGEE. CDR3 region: CASSVDLAGNNEQFF. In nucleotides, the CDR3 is TGTGCCAGCAGCGTAGACCTAGCGGGGAACAATGAGCAGTTCTTC.

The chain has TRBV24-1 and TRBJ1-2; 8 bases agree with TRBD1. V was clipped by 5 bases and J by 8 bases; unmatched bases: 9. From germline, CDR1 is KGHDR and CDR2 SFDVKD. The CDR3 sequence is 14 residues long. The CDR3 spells CATSGSRGLRGYTF. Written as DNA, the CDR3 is TGTGCCACCAGTGGGAGCAGGGGGCTCCGAGGCTACACCTTC.

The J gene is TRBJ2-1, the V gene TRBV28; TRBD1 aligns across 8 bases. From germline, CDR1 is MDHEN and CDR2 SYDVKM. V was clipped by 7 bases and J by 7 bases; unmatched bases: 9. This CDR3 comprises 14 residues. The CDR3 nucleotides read TGTGCCAGCACCGTGGACAGGGTTTTGAATGAGCAGTTCTTC. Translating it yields CASTVDRVLNEQFF.

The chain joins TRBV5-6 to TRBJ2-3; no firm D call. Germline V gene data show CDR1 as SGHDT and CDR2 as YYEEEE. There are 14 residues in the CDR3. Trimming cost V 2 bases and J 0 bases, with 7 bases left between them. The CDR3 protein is CASSFSQSTDTQYF. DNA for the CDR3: TGTGCCAGCAGCTTTTCCCAAAGCACAGATACGCAGTATTTT. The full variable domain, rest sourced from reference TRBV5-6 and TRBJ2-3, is DAGVTQSPTHLIKTRGQQVTLRCSPKSGHDTVSWYQQALGQGPQFIFQYYEEEERQRGNFPDRFSGHQFPNYSSELNVNALLLGDSALYLCASSFSQSTDTQYFGPGTRLTVL.

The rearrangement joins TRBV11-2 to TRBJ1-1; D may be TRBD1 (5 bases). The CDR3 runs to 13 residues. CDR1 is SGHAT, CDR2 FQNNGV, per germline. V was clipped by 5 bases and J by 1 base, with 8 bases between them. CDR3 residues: CASSRQTNTEAFF. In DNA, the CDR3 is TGTGCCAGCAGCCGACAGACGAACACTGAAGCTTTCTTT.

CDR3 residues: CASSLSRGRLSVNYSNQPQHF. CDR3 sequence (DNA): TGTGCCAGCAGTTTATCGAGGGGGCGGCTCAGCGTTAACTATAGCAATCAGCCCCAGCATTTT. The genes are TRBV27 and TRBJ1-5; TRBD1 aligns across 7 bases. Germline lookup yields CDR1 MNHEY and CDR2 SMNVEV (reference sequence). The CDR3 contains 21 residues. Losses at the gene ends were 0 bases for V and 0 bases for J; bases not matched to a gene: 17.

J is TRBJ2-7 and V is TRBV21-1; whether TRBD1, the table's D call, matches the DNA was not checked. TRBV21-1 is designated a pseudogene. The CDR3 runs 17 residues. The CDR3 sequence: CASSIGTGGTISYEQYF. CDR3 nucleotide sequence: TGTGCCAGCAGCATCGGTACAGGGGGCACTATTTCCTACGAGCAGTACTTC.

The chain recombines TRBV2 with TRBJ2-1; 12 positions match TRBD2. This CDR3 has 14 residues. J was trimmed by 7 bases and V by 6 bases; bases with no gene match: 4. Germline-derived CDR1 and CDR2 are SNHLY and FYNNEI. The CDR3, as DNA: TGTGCCAGCAGCGGGACTAGCGGGCCTAATGAGCAGTTCTTC. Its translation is CASSGTSGPNEQFF.

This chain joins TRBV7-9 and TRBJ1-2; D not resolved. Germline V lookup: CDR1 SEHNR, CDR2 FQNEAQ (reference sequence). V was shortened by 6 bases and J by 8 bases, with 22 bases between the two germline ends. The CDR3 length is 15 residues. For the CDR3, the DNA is TGTGCCAGCAGTTACTCGGGTACGCAGTATGGAGGCTACACCTTC. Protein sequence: CASSYSGTQYGGYTF.

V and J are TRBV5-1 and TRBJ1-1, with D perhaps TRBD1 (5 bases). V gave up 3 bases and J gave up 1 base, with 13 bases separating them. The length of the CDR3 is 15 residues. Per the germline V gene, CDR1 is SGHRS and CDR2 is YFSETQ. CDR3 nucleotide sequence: TGCGCCAGCAGCTCTTCGCGGGGGAGGAACACTGAAGCTTTCTTT. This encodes CASSSSRGRNTEAFF.

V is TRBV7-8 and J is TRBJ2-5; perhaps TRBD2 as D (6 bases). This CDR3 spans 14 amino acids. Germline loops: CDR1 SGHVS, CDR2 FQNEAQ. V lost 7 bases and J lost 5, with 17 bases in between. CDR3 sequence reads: CASTGVPLGETQYF. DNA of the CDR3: TGTGCCAGCACGGGAGTCCCCCTAGGGGAGACCCAGTACTTC.

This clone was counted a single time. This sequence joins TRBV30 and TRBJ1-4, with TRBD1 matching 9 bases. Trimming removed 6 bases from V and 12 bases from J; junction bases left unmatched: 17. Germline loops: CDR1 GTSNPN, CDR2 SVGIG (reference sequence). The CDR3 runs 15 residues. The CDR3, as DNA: TGTGCCTGCCGGGAGGCCGGGACAGGGTTTAGGGAACTGTTTTTT. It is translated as CACREAGTGFRELFF. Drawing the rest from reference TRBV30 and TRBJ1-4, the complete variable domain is SQTIHQWPATLVQPVGSPLSLECTVEGTSNPNLYWYRQAAGRGLQLLFYSVGIGQISSEVPQNLSASRPQDRQFILSSKKLLLSDSGFYLCACREAGTGFRELFFGSGTQLSVL.

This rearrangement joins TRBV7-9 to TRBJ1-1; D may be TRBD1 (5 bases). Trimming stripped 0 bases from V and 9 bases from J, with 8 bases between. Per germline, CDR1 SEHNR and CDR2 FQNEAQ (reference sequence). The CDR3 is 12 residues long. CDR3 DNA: TGTGCCAGCAGCTTAGCCGGGACTAAAGCTTTCTTT. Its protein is CASSLAGTKAFF.

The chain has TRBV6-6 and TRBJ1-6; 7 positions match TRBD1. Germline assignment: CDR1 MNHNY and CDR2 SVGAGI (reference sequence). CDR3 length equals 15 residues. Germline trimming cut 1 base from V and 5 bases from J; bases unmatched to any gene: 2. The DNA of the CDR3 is TGTGCCAGCAGTTACTTACAGGGGAATAATTCACCCCTCCACTTT. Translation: CASSYLQGNNSPLHF.

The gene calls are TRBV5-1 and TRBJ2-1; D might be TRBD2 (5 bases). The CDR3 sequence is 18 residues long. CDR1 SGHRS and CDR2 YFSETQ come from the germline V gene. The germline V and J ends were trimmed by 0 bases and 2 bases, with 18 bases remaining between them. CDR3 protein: CASSLVLVQMNTYNEQFF. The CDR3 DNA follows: TGCGCCAGCAGCTTGGTACTAGTTCAAATGAACACCTACAATGAGCAGTTCTTC.

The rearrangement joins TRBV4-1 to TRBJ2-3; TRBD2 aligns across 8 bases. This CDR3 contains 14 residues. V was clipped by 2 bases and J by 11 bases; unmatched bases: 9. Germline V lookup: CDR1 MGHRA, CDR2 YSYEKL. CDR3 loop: CASSQRGFAGGQYF. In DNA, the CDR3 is TGCGCCAGCAGCCAACGAGGATTCGCGGGGGGGCAGTATTTT.

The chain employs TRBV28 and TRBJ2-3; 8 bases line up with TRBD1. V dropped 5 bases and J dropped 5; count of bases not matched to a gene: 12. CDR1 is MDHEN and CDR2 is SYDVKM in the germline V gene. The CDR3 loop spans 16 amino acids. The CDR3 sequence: CASSPNLRGRGDTQYF. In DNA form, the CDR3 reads TGTGCCAGCAGTCCCAACCTCAGGGGGCGGGGAGATACGCAGTATTTT.

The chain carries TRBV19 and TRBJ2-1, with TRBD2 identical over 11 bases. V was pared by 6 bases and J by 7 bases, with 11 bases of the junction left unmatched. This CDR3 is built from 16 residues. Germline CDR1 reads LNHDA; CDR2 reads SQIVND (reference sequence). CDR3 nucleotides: TGTGCCAGTAGGAAATTAGCGGGGGGGCGAGGGAATGAGCAGTTCTTC. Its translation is CASRKLAGGRGNEQFF.

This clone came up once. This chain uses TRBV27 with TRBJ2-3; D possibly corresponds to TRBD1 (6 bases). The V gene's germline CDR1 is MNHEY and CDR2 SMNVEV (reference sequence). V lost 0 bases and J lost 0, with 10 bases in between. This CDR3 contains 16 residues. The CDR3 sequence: CASSLSQGSSTDTQYF. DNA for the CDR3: TGTGCCAGCAGTTTATCTCAGGGGAGCAGCACAGATACGCAGTATTTT.

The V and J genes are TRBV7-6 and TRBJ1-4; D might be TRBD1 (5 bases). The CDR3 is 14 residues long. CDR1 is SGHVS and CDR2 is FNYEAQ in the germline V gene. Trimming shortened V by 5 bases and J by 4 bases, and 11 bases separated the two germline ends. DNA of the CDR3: TGTGCCAGCAGCGAGGGACTGAATAATGAAAAACTGTTTTTT. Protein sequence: CASSEGLNNEKLFF.

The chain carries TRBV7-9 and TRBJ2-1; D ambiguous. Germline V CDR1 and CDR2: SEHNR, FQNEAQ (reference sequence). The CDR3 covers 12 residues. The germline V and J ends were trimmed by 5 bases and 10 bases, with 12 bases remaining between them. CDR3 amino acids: CASSLTTREQFF. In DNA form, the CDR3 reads TGTGCCAGCAGCCTAACCACGCGGGAGCAGTTCTTC.

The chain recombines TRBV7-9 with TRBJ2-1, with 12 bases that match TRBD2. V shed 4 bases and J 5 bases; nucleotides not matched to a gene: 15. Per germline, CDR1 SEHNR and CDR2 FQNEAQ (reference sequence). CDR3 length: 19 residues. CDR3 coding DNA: TGTGCCAGCAGCTCCTCGGCCGGACTAGCGGGAAGGAGGGACAATGAGCAGTTCTTC. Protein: CASSSSAGLAGRRDNEQFF.

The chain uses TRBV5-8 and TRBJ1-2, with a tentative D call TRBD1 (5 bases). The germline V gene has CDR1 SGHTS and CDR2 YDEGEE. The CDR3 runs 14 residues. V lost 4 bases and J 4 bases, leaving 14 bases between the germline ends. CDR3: CASSHSGAIYGYTF. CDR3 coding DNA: TGTGCCAGCAGCCACAGCGGGGCGATCTATGGCTACACCTTC.